This is a list of T cell receptor beta chains from one sample in a study of shared T cell receptors in the human thymus. The table came from immunoSEQ multiplex PCR; TCRdb's copy has only in-frame clones and leaves some out. The sample holds 700,000 or so clones, approximately 83% seen once. The same data also went into a second study, on human thymus T cells.

The material sequenced was thymocytes. These receptors all come from a girl less than two years old with a congenital heart defect. Each CDR3 is given with its conserved first and last residue. Each record gives: CDR3 DNA, CDR3 protein, D gene, clone size, J gene, V gene, CDR3 length. D genes are given only for firm matches. Expanded clones are given a class, and other clones once, few, many or no size at all.

CDR3nt: TGTGCCACCGGTGGGGCAGGGAATAATGAAAAACTGTTTTTT; CDR3aa: CATGGAGNNEKLFF; d_gene: NA; abundance: NA; j_gene: TRBJ1-4; v_gene: TRBV27; len: 14
CDR3nt: TGTGCCAGCAGCTCGGGACAGGGGGAGCAGGTAGATACGCAGTATTTT; CDR3aa: CASSSGQGEQVDTQYF; d_gene: TRBD1; abundance: NA; j_gene: TRBJ2-3; v_gene: TRBV5-8; len: 16
CDR3nt: TGTGCCACCAGCAGGGACGAAGACAGCCCCACCGGGGAGCTGTTTTTT; CDR3aa: CATSRDEDSPTGELFF; d_gene: NA; abundance: few; j_gene: TRBJ2-2; v_gene: TRBV15; len: 16
CDR3nt: TGTGCCAGCAGTCGGGCCAGGGGACTACCCTACGAGCAGTACTTC; CDR3aa: CASSRARGLPYEQYF; d_gene: NA; abundance: NA; j_gene: TRBJ2-7; v_gene: TRBV6-5; len: 15
CDR3nt: TGTGCCAGCAGCCGAGGGACAGGGACCCTCTATGGCTACACCTTC; CDR3aa: CASSRGTGTLYGYTF; d_gene: TRBD1; abundance: NA; j_gene: TRBJ1-2; v_gene: TRBV7-9; len: 15
CDR3nt: TGTGCCAGCAGCCAAGAGGGGCAGTACAATGAGCAGTTCTTC; CDR3aa: CASSQEGQYNEQFF; d_gene: NA; abundance: few; j_gene: TRBJ2-1; v_gene: TRBV14; len: 14
CDR3nt: TGTGCCAGCAGCCAAAATGTTCTTTTTCAGGGGAAGGATACGCAGTATTTT; CDR3aa: CASSQNVLFQGKDTQYF; d_gene: NA; abundance: NA; j_gene: TRBJ2-3; v_gene: TRBV7-2; len: 17
CDR3nt: TGTGCCAGCAGCTTGAGGCCAGGGGTCGTATACGAGCAGTACTTC; CDR3aa: CASSLRPGVVYEQYF; d_gene: NA; abundance: NA; j_gene: TRBJ2-7; v_gene: TRBV11-1; len: 15
CDR3nt: TGTGCCAGCAGCTTTGGGGGGGAGGAGGGTTTGGGCACTGAAGCTTTCTTT; CDR3aa: CASSFGGEEGLGTEAFF; d_gene: NA; abundance: NA; j_gene: TRBJ1-1; v_gene: TRBV7-9; len: 17
CDR3nt: TGTGCCAGCAGTAAAGGGACTAGCGGGGGGGCCTATGAGCAGTTCTTC; CDR3aa: CASSKGTSGGAYEQFF; d_gene: TRBD2; abundance: NA; j_gene: TRBJ2-1; v_gene: TRBV6-1; len: 16
CDR3nt: TGTGCCAGCAGTTACTCGAGGGTTCAAGGCACTGAAGCTTTCTTT; CDR3aa: CASSYSRVQGTEAFF; d_gene: NA; abundance: NA; j_gene: TRBJ1-1; v_gene: TRBV6-5; len: 15
CDR3nt: TGTGCCAGCAGTGAGGAGGAGGCCAATGAGCAGTTCTTC; CDR3aa: CASSEEEANEQFF; d_gene: NA; abundance: NA; j_gene: TRBJ2-1; v_gene: TRBV6-4; len: 13
CDR3nt: TGTGCCATCAGTGCGGCTGGGGGGGCAACGACCATATATTTT; CDR3aa: CAISAAGGATTIYF; d_gene: NA; abundance: NA; j_gene: TRBJ1-3; v_gene: TRBV10-3; len: 14
CDR3nt: TGTGCCAGCAGCCCCTCGACAGGGGCGGGTGAAAAACTGTTTTTT; CDR3aa: CASSPSTGAGEKLFF; d_gene: TRBD1; abundance: NA; j_gene: TRBJ1-4; v_gene: TRBV7-9; len: 15
CDR3nt: TGTGCCAGCAGCGCAGGCCGGGACAGGGACGACCATGGCTACACCTTC; CDR3aa: CASSAGRDRDDHGYTF; d_gene: TRBD1; abundance: once; j_gene: TRBJ1-2; v_gene: TRBV9; len: 16
CDR3nt: TGTGCCAGCAGCTATGGACAAGGCGAGCAGTACTTC; CDR3aa: CASSYGQGEQYF; d_gene: NA; abundance: NA; j_gene: TRBJ2-7; v_gene: TRBV7-6; len: 12
CDR3nt: TGTGCCAGCAGTTTATCCTCTGTAGCGGGGCAGGGCAATGAGCAGTTCTTC; CDR3aa: CASSLSSVAGQGNEQFF; d_gene: TRBD2; abundance: NA; j_gene: TRBJ2-1; v_gene: TRBV28; len: 17
CDR3nt: TGTGCCAGCAGCTTATGGCCGTTACCCCTCCACTTT; CDR3aa: CASSLWPLPLHF; d_gene: NA; abundance: NA; j_gene: TRBJ1-6; v_gene: TRBV11-3; len: 12
CDR3nt: TGTGCCAGCAGTGAAGCGACCCGAAAGACGACAGCGTTAAATTCACCCCTCCACTTT; CDR3aa: CASSEATRKTTALNSPLHF; d_gene: NA; abundance: NA; j_gene: TRBJ1-6; v_gene: TRBV6-1; len: 19
CDR3nt: TGTGCCAGCAGCGTCGCAAGGGAGAGGGCGGGGATTTATGGCTACACCTTC; CDR3aa: CASSVARERAGIYGYTF; d_gene: NA; abundance: NA; j_gene: TRBJ1-2; v_gene: TRBV9; len: 17
CDR3nt: TGCGCCAGCAGCTTCGGGACTAGCGGGGGGGCCGACGAGCAGTACTTC; CDR3aa: CASSFGTSGGADEQYF; d_gene: TRBD2; abundance: NA; j_gene: TRBJ2-7; v_gene: TRBV5-1; len: 16
CDR3nt: TGCAGCGTTGAAGACCCGTCCACTGAAGCTTTCTTT; CDR3aa: CSVEDPSTEAFF; d_gene: NA; abundance: NA; j_gene: TRBJ1-1; v_gene: TRBV29-1; len: 12
CDR3nt: TGCGCCAGCAGCCAAGGTCTTTCGGTGAACACTGAAGCTTTCTTT; CDR3aa: CASSQGLSVNTEAFF; d_gene: NA; abundance: NA; j_gene: TRBJ1-1; v_gene: TRBV4-3; len: 15
CDR3nt: TGTGCCAGCAGCGAACACGTACAGGGGGCGGGGGGAGGACTGTTTTTT; CDR3aa: CASSEHVQGAGGGLFF; d_gene: TRBD1; abundance: once; j_gene: TRBJ1-4; v_gene: TRBV2; len: 16
CDR3nt: TGTGCCAGCGGGTTAGACAGGTCCATATATTTT; CDR3aa: CASGLDRSIYF; d_gene: NA; abundance: NA; j_gene: TRBJ1-3; v_gene: TRBV27; len: 11
CDR3nt: TGCAGCGTTCAGGGAATCACCCAACGTTACAATGAGCAGTTCTTC; CDR3aa: CSVQGITQRYNEQFF; d_gene: NA; abundance: NA; j_gene: TRBJ2-1; v_gene: TRBV29-1; len: 15
CDR3nt: TGTGCCAGCAGACTTGACAGCATCGAGCAGTACTTC; CDR3aa: CASRLDSIEQYF; d_gene: NA; abundance: NA; j_gene: TRBJ2-7; v_gene: TRBV2; len: 12
CDR3nt: TGTGCCAGCAGTGATAGAACAGGGGGCCGGAATGAGCAGTTCTTC; CDR3aa: CASSDRTGGRNEQFF; d_gene: TRBD1; abundance: NA; j_gene: TRBJ2-1; v_gene: TRBV6-4; len: 15
CDR3nt: TGCGCCAGCAGCTCGAACAGGGTCCGGGTGAACACTGAAGCTTTCTTT; CDR3aa: CASSSNRVRVNTEAFF; d_gene: NA; abundance: NA; j_gene: TRBJ1-1; v_gene: TRBV5-1; len: 16
CDR3nt: TGCGCCAGCAGCCAAGTACAGGTAGGCGATCAGCCCCAGCATTTT; CDR3aa: CASSQVQVGDQPQHF; d_gene: NA; abundance: NA; j_gene: TRBJ1-5; v_gene: TRBV4-1; len: 15
CDR3nt: TGTGCCAGCAGTAAGGGGTATCTCCCACTCGAGCAGTACTTC; CDR3aa: CASSKGYLPLEQYF; d_gene: NA; abundance: NA; j_gene: TRBJ2-7; v_gene: TRBV2; len: 14
CDR3nt: TGTGCCACCAGCAGAGTGGGACAGGGAAATTCACCCCTCCACTTT; CDR3aa: CATSRVGQGNSPLHF; d_gene: TRBD1; abundance: few; j_gene: TRBJ1-6; v_gene: TRBV15; len: 15
CDR3nt: TGTGCCAGCAGCCGACACAGGGGGCCGGGGTCAGATACGCAGTATTTT; CDR3aa: CASSRHRGPGSDTQYF; d_gene: TRBD1; abundance: NA; j_gene: TRBJ2-3; v_gene: TRBV4-2; len: 16
CDR3nt: TGTGCCAGCAACTTTACAGGGTTGTACACTGAAGCTTTCTTT; CDR3aa: CASNFTGLYTEAFF; d_gene: NA; abundance: NA; j_gene: TRBJ1-1; v_gene: TRBV28; len: 14
CDR3nt: TGTGCCAGCAGCACCCACAGGGTAGGTATCCCGAACACTGAAGCTTTCTTT; CDR3aa: CASSTHRVGIPNTEAFF; d_gene: NA; abundance: NA; j_gene: TRBJ1-1; v_gene: TRBV7-9; len: 17